The 29 T cell receptor beta chains presented below share a single source sample, sequenced in a study of T cell repertoires in cytomegalovirus infection. TCRdb analysed the reads with MiXCR anew, one entry per CDR3 protein. The table records about 180,000 distinct CDR3 sequences, about 15% of them present only once. Sequences were obtained from CD8+ T cells from PBMCs. Source of these receptors: a human donor in good health (CMV status not recorded). Some clones in this sample may be carry-over from other donors' samples.

This chain uses TRBV7-6 with TRBJ2-1, with 11 bases that match TRBD2. The CDR3 is 16 amino acids. Trimming removed 5 bases from V and 5 bases from J; junction bases left unmatched: 8. The V gene's germline CDR1 is SGHVS and CDR2 FNYEAQ. CDR3 loop: CASSPKTSGVHNEQFF. Written as DNA, the CDR3 is TGTGCCAGCAGCCCTAAGACTAGCGGGGTTCACAATGAGCAGTTCTTC.

The chain carries TRBV5-1 and TRBJ2-7, with D uncertain. CDR1 and CDR2 from the germline V gene are SGHRS and YFSETQ. The CDR3 is 17 residues long. V was trimmed by 2 bases and J by 0 bases, leaving 18 bases between them. CDR3 in DNA: TGCGCCAGCAGCTTTGCTCGCCCAGGCAGGAGCTCCTACGAGCAGTACTTC. Translating it yields CASSFARPGRSSYEQYF. The full variable domain, with the rest looked up from reference TRBV5-1 and TRBJ2-7, is KAGVTQTPRYLIKTRGQQVTLSCSPISGHRSVSWYQQTPGQGLQFLFEYFSETQRNKGNFPGRFSGRQFSNSRSEMNVSTLELGDSALYLCASSFARPGRSSYEQYFGPGTRLTVT.

This clonotype has a handful of counts. The V and J genes are TRBV11-2 and TRBJ1-5, with D hard to call. This CDR3 is built from 13 residues. In germline, CDR1 is SGHAT, CDR2 FQNNGV. Deletions cut 0 bases from V and 6 bases from J, with 6 bases between. CDR3 sequence: CASSLDLGQPQHF. The CDR3 DNA reads as TGTGCCAGCAGCTTAGATCTTGGTCAGCCCCAGCATTTT. Variable domain in full (rest from reference TRBV11-2 and TRBJ1-5): EAGVAQSPRYKIIEKRQSVAFWCNPISGHATLYWYQQILGQGPKLLIQFQNNGVVDDSQLPKDRFSAERLKGVDSTLKIQPAKLEDSAVYLCASSLDLGQPQHFGDGTRLSIL.

The chain couples TRBV2 to TRBJ1-3; no clear D. Trimming took off 8 bases at V and 6 bases at J, with 17 bases between the two ends. The CDR3 consists of 14 residues. Germline CDR1 SNHLY, CDR2 FYNNEI. The chain's CDR3 is CASEERDRKNTIYF. CDR3 coding DNA: TGTGCCAGCGAGGAGAGGGATCGGAAAAACACCATATATTTT.

This clonotype was seen a few times. The CDR3 spells CASSHMGGGDTGELFF. The CDR3 nucleotides read TGTGCCAGCAGCCATATGGGAGGGGGCGACACCGGGGAGCTGTTTTTT. The chain joins TRBV27 to TRBJ2-2, with D possibly called TRBD1 or TRBD2 (7 bases each). CDR3 length: 16 residues. CDR1 and CDR2 from the germline V gene are MNHEY and SMNVEV (reference sequence). Trimming stripped 6 bases from V and 3 bases from J, with 17 bases between.

This chain joins TRBV7-2 and TRBJ2-1; D is unresolved. Germline V gives CDR1 SGHTA, CDR2 FQGNSA. This CDR3 spans 17 amino acids. Trimming left V 1 base short and J 2 bases short, with 15 bases between. CDR3: CASSLEPVRWPYNEQFF. The CDR3 nucleotides are TGTGCCAGCAGCTTAGAGCCAGTAAGGTGGCCCTACAATGAGCAGTTCTTC.

This clonotype has just a few counts. This chain connects TRBV3-1 to TRBJ2-3; 9 bases fit TRBD2. Germline CDR1 LGHDT, CDR2 YNNKEL (reference sequence). V shed 3 bases and J 2 bases; nucleotides not matched to a gene: 3. The CDR3 totals 15 residues. CDR3 sequence reads: CASSHRLADTDTQYF. The DNA for the CDR3 is TGTGCCAGCAGCCATAGACTAGCGGACACAGATACGCAGTATTTT.

This clonotype was seen more than once but under ten times. The CDR3 nucleotides are TGTGCCAGCAGCTTGGGGGGGCTCAGGACTGAAGCTTTCTTT. Its translation: CASSLGGLRTEAFF. V and J are TRBV7-2 and TRBJ1-1; D is possibly TRBD1 (6 bases). Deletions cut 3 bases from V and 5 bases from J, with 13 bases between. The CDR3 runs 14 residues. The germline CDR1 and CDR2 sequences are SGHTA and FQGNSA.

V is TRBV7-6 and J is TRBJ1-1; D is undetermined. In germline, CDR1 is SGHVS, CDR2 FNYEAQ. V was pared by 0 bases and J by 11 bases, with 10 bases between. The CDR3 covers 12 residues. The CDR3: CASSLATREAFF. CDR3 nucleotides: TGTGCCAGCAGCTTAGCGACCCGGGAGGCTTTCTTT.

The J gene is TRBJ2-5, the V gene TRBV7-8; TRBD1 agrees at 7 bases. The CDR3 sequence is 14 residues long. With 4 bases clipped from V and 5 bases from J, the junction kept 7 bases outside the gene matches. CDR1 is SGHVS and CDR2 is FQNEAQ in the germline V gene. CDR3: CASSSRGRFETQYF. CDR3 DNA sequence: TGTGCCAGCAGCTCGAGGGGGCGTTTTGAGACCCAGTACTTC.

This rearrangement joins TRBV6-1 to TRBJ2-7; D is perhaps TRBD2 (5 bases). The CDR3 spans 11 residues. Trimming pared 3 bases from V and 9 bases from J, leaving 9 bases between. CDR1 and CDR2 (germline): MNHNS, SASEGT. The CDR3 loop reads CASSDGGGQYF. Written as DNA, the CDR3 is TGTGCCAGCAGTGATGGTGGAGGGCAGTACTTC.

A few counts support this clonotype. The chain recombines TRBV7-3 with TRBJ2-7; 7 bases are a match to TRBD1. CDR3 size: 13 residues. Per the germline V gene, CDR1 is SGHTA and CDR2 is FQGTGA. V dropped 0 bases and J dropped 7; count of bases not matched to a gene: 3. CDR3 DNA sequence: TGTGCCAGCAGCTTAACAGGGGGCCGGGAGCAGTACTTC. The encoded protein is CASSLTGGREQYF.

This clonotype was counted only a few times. The chain couples TRBV6-5 to TRBJ2-7; 9 bases are shared with TRBD1. The CDR3 is made up of 14 amino acids. Germline V gene data show CDR1 as MNHEY and CDR2 as SVGAGI. The V segment lost 2 bases and the J segment 2 bases; nucleotides outside the gene matches: 1. The CDR3 reads CASSYRDRAYEQYF. Written as DNA, the CDR3 is TGTGCCAGCAGTTACCGGGACAGGGCCTACGAGCAGTACTTC.

The chain carries TRBV9 and TRBJ2-7; 7 bases align to TRBD1. Trimming took 3 bases from V and 3 from J; bases not matched to a gene: 6. Germline V gives CDR1 SGDLS, CDR2 YYNGEE. CDR3 size: 14 residues. The CDR3 DNA follows: TGTGCCAGCAGCGGAGGGACAGAGAACTACGAGCAGTACTTC. Residues: CASSGGTENYEQYF. Filled out from reference TRBV9 and TRBJ2-7, the complete variable domain reads DSGVTQTPKHLITATGQRVTLRCSPRSGDLSVYWYQQSLDQGLQFLIQYYNGEERAKGNILERFSAQQFPDLHSELNLSSLELGDSALYFCASSGGTENYEQYFGPGTRLTVT.

The chain combines TRBV7-8 with TRBJ2-7; possible D gene TRBD1, 6 bases. Germline V gene lookup returns CDR1 SGHVS and CDR2 FQNEAQ. V was shortened by 5 bases and J by 4 bases, with 15 bases between the two germline ends. The CDR3 is 14 amino acids. CDR3 amino acids: CASSPQDRSYEQYF. Written as DNA, the CDR3 is TGTGCCAGCAGCCCCCAGGACAGATCTTACGAGCAGTACTTC. The whole variable domain, remainder taken from reference TRBV7-8 and TRBJ2-7, is GAGVSQSPRYKVAKRGQDVALRCDPISGHVSLFWYQQALGQGPEFLTYFQNEAQLDKSGLPSDRFFAERPEGSVSTLKIQRTQQEDSAVYLCASSPQDRSYEQYFGPGTRLTVT.

There are a few counts of this clonotype. The chain uses TRBV30 and TRBJ2-7, with TRBD1 matching 9 bases. The CDR3 sequence is 14 residues long. CDR1 is GTSNPN, CDR2 SVGIG, per germline (reference sequence). J lost 4 bases, V lost 3 bases, and 7 bases had no gene match. The CDR3 reads CAWSRGQGLYEQYF. CDR3 in DNA: TGTGCCTGGAGCCGTGGACAGGGGCTGTACGAGCAGTACTTC.

There are a few counts of this clonotype. The chain joins TRBV12-3 or TRBV12-4 to TRBJ2-5; 7 bases match TRBD1. CDR3 size: 16 residues. V was pared by 2 bases and J by 2 bases, with 8 bases of the junction left unmatched. The CDR3 sequence: CASSLMVAGGQETQYF. CDR3 DNA: TGTGCCAGCAGTTTAATGGTAGCAGGGGGTCAAGAGACCCAGTACTTC.

Only a few counts were recorded for this clonotype. This rearrangement joins TRBV6-6 to TRBJ1-2, with TRBD1 as a possible D gene (5 bases). There are 17 residues in the CDR3. The germline gives CDR1 MNHNY, CDR2 SVGAGI (reference sequence). Trimming cost V 6 bases and J 5 bases, with 25 bases left between them. The CDR3 DNA reads as TGTGCCAGCAGCAACGACAGAATACCTAGGTGGGAATATGGCTACACCTTC. This codes for CASSNDRIPRWEYGYTF.

The chain couples TRBV29-1 to TRBJ2-5; 8 bases agree with TRBD1. CDR3 length: 15 amino acids. The junction had 12 bases not matched to a gene; V was cut back by 4 bases and J by 5 bases. Germline-derived CDR1 and CDR2 are SQVTM and ANQGSEA. In DNA form, the CDR3 reads TGCAGCGTTGTTTTCCCAACAGGGGGAACTGAGACCCAGTACTTC. This encodes CSVVFPTGGTETQYF.

The chain uses TRBV9 and TRBJ1-5; a weak D match, TRBD1 (5 bases). Trimming shortened V by 2 bases and J by 4 bases, and 10 bases separated the two germline ends. The CDR3 is 14 residues long. Germline CDR1 and CDR2: SGDLS and YYNGEE. CDR3 loop: CASSVGGGNQPQHF. CDR3 nucleotides: TGTGCCAGCAGCGTGGGGGGGGGAAATCAGCCCCAGCATTTT.

This sequence joins TRBV7-8 and TRBJ1-5; D might be TRBD1 (5 bases). The CDR3 contains 16 residues. Germline V gene lookup returns CDR1 SGHVS and CDR2 FQNEAQ. The germline V and J ends were trimmed by 1 base and 7 bases, with 17 bases remaining between them. The CDR3 loop reads CASSLVPQGREQPQHF. CDR3 nucleotide sequence: TGTGCCAGCAGCTTAGTACCCCAGGGTCGGGAACAGCCCCAGCATTTT.

This clonotype was counted between two and nine times. The CDR3 reads CASIPTGGGRKDTQYF. CDR3 DNA sequence: TGTGCCAGCATCCCGACAGGGGGCGGCAGGAAAGATACGCAGTATTTT. The J gene is TRBJ2-3, the V gene TRBV2, with TRBD1 identical over 10 bases. V gave up 7 bases and J gave up 5 bases; unmatched junction bases: 12. This CDR3 has 16 residues. Germline V lookup: CDR1 SNHLY, CDR2 FYNNEI.

This clonotype has a handful of counts. This chain uses TRBV6-2 or TRBV6-3 with TRBJ2-1, with 7 bases fitting TRBD2. CDR3 length equals 16 residues. J was trimmed by 2 bases and V by 1 base; bases with no gene match: 5. CDR1 is MNHEY, CDR2 SVGEGT, per germline. CDR3 amino acids: CASSYFSAGPYNEQFF. The CDR3 region has the DNA TGTGCCAGCAGTTACTTTTCAGCGGGACCCTACAATGAGCAGTTCTTC.

This clonotype was observed many times. The gene calls are TRBV7-2 and TRBJ1-2; D is unclear. V gave up 11 bases and J gave up 2 bases, with 9 bases separating them. Germline values: CDR1 SGHTA, CDR2 FQGNSA. CDR3 size: 11 residues. The chain's CDR3 is CAADTNYGYTF. In DNA, the CDR3 is TGTGCCGCCGACACCAACTATGGCTACACCTTC.

The V gene is TRBV14, the J gene TRBJ2-7; 10 nucleotides align to TRBD2. V dropped 4 bases and J dropped 3; count of bases not matched to a gene: 9. The CDR3 is 16 amino acids. CDR1 is SGHDN, CDR2 FVKESK, per germline. CDR3 nucleotide sequence: TGTGCCAGCAGCCGTTCCGGGACTAGCGTACGCTACGAGCAGTACTTC. As protein: CASSRSGTSVRYEQYF. Filled out from reference TRBV14 and TRBJ2-7, the complete variable domain reads EAGVTQFPSHSVIEKGQTVTLRCDPISGHDNLYWYRRVMGKEIKFLLHFVKESKQDESGMPNNRFLAERTGGTYSTLKVQPAELEDSGVYFCASSRSGTSVRYEQYFGPGTRLTVT.

This clonotype was counted once. The chain recombines TRBV20-1 with TRBJ2-1, with 11 bases fitting TRBD2. The CDR3 is made up of 14 amino acids. The germline CDR1 and CDR2 sequences are DFQATT and SNEGSKA (reference sequence). After removal of 5 bases from V and 4 bases from J, the junction contained 4 bases not matched to a gene. CDR3 sequence (DNA): TGCAGTGCTCTGGGACTAGCGGAGTACAATGAGCAGTTCTTC. Amino acids: CSALGLAEYNEQFF.

As concerns this clonotype: A read error may produce the germline difference seen at one junction end. This chain joins TRBV7-6 and TRBJ2-7; unclear D gene. The CDR3 length is 14 residues. From germline, CDR1 is SGHVS and CDR2 FNYEAQ. The CDR3 region is CASSPFDGDYEQYF. The DNA for the CDR3 is TGTGCTAGCAGCCCGTTCGATGGAGACTACGAGCAGTACTTC.

V is TRBV12-3 or TRBV12-4 and J is TRBJ2-2, with D perhaps matching TRBD2 (5 bases). Trimming shortened V by 5 bases and J by 3 bases, and 13 bases separated the two germline ends. The CDR3 runs 15 residues. CDR3 nucleotide sequence: TGTGCCAGCAGTCTAGTACTAGACTACACCGGGGAGCTGTTTTTT. It codes for CASSLVLDYTGELFF.

V gene TRBV7-2 combines with J gene TRBJ2-7, with unresolved D. Trimming left V 1 base short and J 6 bases short, with 4 bases between. There are 11 residues in the CDR3. Germline lookup yields CDR1 SGHTA and CDR2 FQGNSA. CDR3 sequence reads: CASSLVSEQYF. As DNA, the CDR3 is TGTGCCAGCAGCTTAGTCTCCGAGCAGTACTTC. Together with reference TRBV7-2 and TRBJ2-7, the CDR3 gives the full variable domain: GAGVSQSPSNKVTEKGKDVELRCDPISGHTALYWYRQSLGQGLEFLIYFQGNSAPDKSGLPSDRFSAERTGGSVSTLTIQRTQQEDSAVYLCASSLVSEQYFGPGTRLTVT.